This T cell receptor beta chain was found in a study of blood T cell repertoires in COVID-19. At the level of the study: Samples representing acute and convalescent COVID-19 were sourced from the United States, Italy and Spain. Sample material is recorded as cDNA or gDNA derived from T cells, B-cell-depleted T cells, or PBMCs.

Per the original methods: From reference gene primer amplification, estimates of nucleated cell counts were derived. Only in-frame clones appear in the TCRdb table, and some are missing; sequencing was by immunoSEQ multiplex PCR. Clone size and V and J calls were adopted from that table, with D and trimming inferred from the DNA. The table lists just over 150,000 clones, approximately 82% of them singletons. This TCR was sampled from a woman in her forties or fifties with acute or convalescent COVID-19. Sample: peripheral blood.

Here the CDR3 reads CASFVGTGAGYTF. CDR3 DNA sequence: TGTGCCAGCTTCGTAGGGACAGGGGCTGGCTACACCTTC. The J gene is TRBJ1-2, the V gene TRBV6-5; 10 positions agree with TRBD1. Germline V lookup: CDR1 MNHEY, CDR2 SVGAGI. The CDR3 runs 13 residues. J gave up 7 bases and V 8 bases, and 7 bases lay outside the gene matches.